Below are 19 T cell receptor beta chains sequenced from a single sample in a study of cytomegalovirus exposure and HLA in healthy donors. PCR used 60 Vbeta primers and 13 Jbeta primers. The assay was immunoSEQ multiplex PCR, and TCRdb's table has in-frame clones only and misses some. Found here are some 130,000 clones, approximately 81% of them singletons; the top ten hold roughly 2%. What was sequenced was PBMCs. The receptors derive from a man aged 18-30 years in good health and CMV-seronegative.

V gene TRBV6-6 combines with J gene TRBJ2-1; 9 bases match TRBD1. This CDR3 has 14 amino acids. V lost 7 bases to trimming and J lost 5 bases; unmatched junction nucleotides: 6. Germline loops: CDR1 MNHNY, CDR2 SVGAGI (reference sequence). The CDR3 here is CASNPGQGHNEQFF. CDR3 bases: TGTGCCAGCAATCCGGGACAGGGCCACAATGAGCAGTTCTTC.

The chain carries TRBV18 and TRBJ2-3, with D possibly being TRBD1 (6 bases). V was shortened by 0 bases and J by 2 bases, with 15 bases between the two germline ends. Germline values: CDR1 KGHSH, CDR2 LQKENI. This CDR3 is 17 amino acids long. This CDR3 reads CASSPPSIQGPTDTQYF. The CDR3 DNA reads as TGTGCCAGCTCACCACCGTCGATTCAGGGGCCCACAGATACGCAGTATTTT.

This clone was counted a few times. CDR3 in amino acids: CAWSVFGAQGAGNEQFF. DNA of the CDR3: TGTGCCTGGAGTGTATTTGGCGCCCAGGGGGCAGGTAATGAGCAGTTCTTC. The chain uses TRBV30 and TRBJ2-1; 8 nucleotides align to TRBD1. From germline, CDR1 is GTSNPN and CDR2 SVGIG (reference sequence). V gave up 0 bases and J gave up 7 bases; unmatched junction bases: 14. There are 17 residues in the CDR3.

This chain links TRBV9 with TRBJ2-7; TRBD2 matches 11 bases. Germline V gene data show CDR1 as SGDLS and CDR2 as YYNGEE. The CDR3 covers 15 residues. V lost 3 bases to trimming and J lost 4 bases; unmatched junction nucleotides: 6. Here the CDR3 reads CASSADGTSGYEQYF. In DNA form, the CDR3 reads TGTGCCAGCAGCGCCGACGGGACTAGCGGTTACGAGCAGTACTTC.

The V call is TRBV6-5, the J call TRBJ2-7; 7 bases agree with TRBD1. Germline V gives CDR1 MNHEY, CDR2 SVGAGI. Trimming removed 4 bases from V and 3 bases from J; junction bases left unmatched: 0. The CDR3 sequence is 12 residues long. This chain's CDR3 is CASSSGGYEQYV. In nucleotides, the CDR3 is TGTGCCAGCAGTTCAGGGGGCTACGAGCAGTACGTC.

This clone was detected a few times. This chain uses TRBV5-1 with TRBJ1-1, with TRBD1 matching 8 bases. Germline V gene data show CDR1 as SGHRS and CDR2 as YFSETQ. There are 15 residues in the CDR3. Trimming took 3 bases from V and 0 from J; bases not matched to a gene: 4. The DNA for the CDR3 is TGCGCCAGCAGCTCGGGACAGGCGATGAACACTGAAGCTTTCTTT. This gives the protein CASSSGQAMNTEAFF.

The chain couples TRBV4-1 to TRBJ2-1, with TRBD2 identical over 9 bases. The J segment lost 9 bases and the V segment lost 0 bases, leaving 9 bases of the junction unmatched. The CDR3 loop spans 16 amino acids. Per the germline V gene, CDR1 is MGHRA and CDR2 is YSYEKL. The CDR3 DNA sequence: TGCGCCAGCAGCCAAGACGGTGGCGGGAGGGCCAGTGAGCAGTTCTTC. Residues: CASSQDGGGRASEQFF.

The chain links TRBV28 to TRBJ2-7, with 8 bases aligning to TRBD1. This CDR3 is built from 15 residues. Germline lookup yields CDR1 MDHEN and CDR2 SYDVKM. Trimming took 5 bases from V and 4 from J; bases not matched to a gene: 10. CDR3 in amino acids: CASSPGQGTFYEQYF. In DNA, the CDR3 is TGTGCCAGCAGTCCCGGACAGGGAACTTTTTACGAGCAGTACTTC. Complete variable domain (other parts from reference TRBV28 and TRBJ2-7): DVKVTQSSRYLVKRTGEKVFLECVQDMDHENMFWYRQDPGLGLRLIYFSYDVKMKEKGDIPEGYSVSREKKERFSLILESASTNQTSMYLCASSPGQGTFYEQYFGPGTRLTVT.

The chain recombines TRBV5-5 with TRBJ2-1, with 10 bases lining up with TRBD1. V was pared by 4 bases and J by 4 bases, with 2 bases of the junction left unmatched. The CDR3 covers 14 residues. Germline lookup yields CDR1 SGHKS and CDR2 YYEKEE (reference sequence). CDR3 region: CASSLGQGYNEQFF. The CDR3 nucleotides are TGTGCCAGCAGCCTGGGACAGGGGTACAATGAGCAGTTCTTC.

The rearrangement links TRBV27 to TRBJ2-3; 7 bases are a match to TRBD2. V shed 6 bases and J 8 bases; nucleotides not matched to a gene: 14. CDR1 and CDR2 from the germline V gene are MNHEY and SMNVEV (reference sequence). The CDR3 length is 15 residues. For the CDR3, the DNA is TGTGCCAGCAGCCCAAAGGGACTAACCTCGAGTACGCAGTATTTT. It encodes CASSPKGLTSSTQYF.

The chain uses TRBV5-1 and TRBJ2-1; 8 positions agree with TRBD2. Germline CDR1 is SGHRS and CDR2 is YFSETQ. V dropped 4 bases and J dropped 7; count of bases not matched to a gene: 19. The CDR3 has 18 residues. CDR3 DNA sequence: TGCGCCAGCAGCGCCCGATACGAGGGGAGCGGGAGTTCTAATGAGCAGTTCTTC. The encoded protein is CASSARYEGSGSSNEQFF.

This rearrangement joins TRBV9 to TRBJ1-4, with D unclear. Per germline, CDR1 SGDLS and CDR2 YYNGEE. This CDR3 is built from 15 residues. V gave up 3 bases and J gave up 4 bases, with 13 bases separating them. This CDR3 is CASSDPRAGNEKLFF. The CDR3 nucleotides are TGTGCCAGCAGCGATCCAAGAGCCGGTAATGAAAAACTGTTTTTT.

This chain joins TRBV5-1 and TRBJ2-7; D may be TRBD1 (6 bases). The CDR3 sequence is 14 residues long. Per the germline V gene, CDR1 is SGHRS and CDR2 is YFSETQ. Trimming stripped 4 bases from V and 0 bases from J, with 11 bases between. This CDR3 is CASSRGTPSYEQYF. The CDR3 bases are TGCGCCAGCAGCCGTGGGACACCCTCCTACGAGCAGTACTTC.

This clone occurred a few times. The chain recombines TRBV7-3 with TRBJ2-3; possibly TRBD1 for D (5 bases). The germline CDR1 and CDR2 sequences are SGHTA and FQGTGA. The CDR3 loop spans 17 amino acids. V was shortened by 3 bases and J by 2 bases, with 18 bases between the two germline ends. The CDR3, as DNA: TGTGCCAGCAGCTTTCTTGGGGCAGCCTCACCCACAGATACGCAGTATTTT. Translating gives CASSFLGAASPTDTQYF.

The chain links TRBV28 to TRBJ1-5; 9 bases match TRBD1. The CDR3 contains 15 residues. J lost 1 base, V lost 6 bases, and 4 bases had no gene match. The germline V gene encodes CDR1 MDHEN and CDR2 SYDVKM. The CDR3 loop is CASRTGQGSNQPQHF. CDR3 nucleotides: TGTGCCAGCAGGACGGGACAGGGAAGCAATCAGCCCCAGCATTTT.

This clone was observed a single time. The chain employs TRBV7-2 and TRBJ2-2; 9 nucleotides match TRBD1. The V gene's germline CDR1 is SGHTA and CDR2 FQGNSA. The CDR3 has 17 residues. J lost 5 bases, V lost 5 bases, and 12 bases had no gene match. The CDR3 DNA follows: TGTGCCAGCAGCCTACCCCTAGGGACAGGGAGAACCGGGGAGCTGTTTTTT. Translating it yields CASSLPLGTGRTGELFF. Using reference TRBV7-2 and TRBJ2-2 for the parts outside the CDR3, the full variable domain is GAGVSQSPSNKVTEKGKDVELRCDPISGHTALYWYRQSLGQGLEFLIYFQGNSAPDKSGLPSDRFSAERTGGSVSTLTIQRTQQEDSAVYLCASSLPLGTGRTGELFFGEGSRLTVL.

Only one count was recorded for this clone. The V gene is TRBV29-1, the J gene TRBJ2-5; 7 bases align to TRBD2. J gave up 2 bases and V 1 base, and 7 bases lay outside the gene matches. Germline V gives CDR1 SQVTM, CDR2 ANQGSEA. This CDR3 has 15 amino acids. In DNA form, the CDR3 reads TGCAGCGTTGAAGGGAGTGGGGGGGGACAAGAGACCCAGTACTTC. Residues: CSVEGSGGGQETQYF.

CDR3 sequence reads: CASSVGGGAVDTQYF. Here the CDR3 DNA reads TGTGCCAGCAGCGTAGGCGGCGGAGCGGTGGATACGCAGTATTTT. This sequence joins TRBV9 and TRBJ2-3; possibly TRBD2 for D (5 bases). The CDR3 totals 15 residues. Trimming pared 0 bases from V and 6 bases from J, leaving 14 bases between. Per the germline V gene, CDR1 is SGDLS and CDR2 is YYNGEE.

The chain combines TRBV9 with TRBJ2-2; D might be TRBD2 (6 bases). The CDR3 spans 16 residues. Trimming took 3 bases from V and 1 from J, leaving 13 bases between them. Germline-derived CDR1 and CDR2 are SGDLS and YYNGEE. CDR3 region: CASSARSGLNTGELFF. As DNA, the CDR3 is TGTGCCAGCAGCGCCCGTAGCGGCTTGAACACCGGGGAGCTGTTTTTT.